These 8 T cell receptor beta chains were all obtained from the same sample, sequenced in a study of read filtering for tumor transcriptome and immune sequencing. The library was built from about 370 ng RNA with molecular barcoded adaptors for alpha/delta and beta/gamma chains. TCRdb re-called the reads through MiXCR, storing one row per CDR3 protein. The sample includes 20,000 to 25,000 distinct CDR3 sequences, roughly an eighth of them seen just once. Specimen: a population of CD138-negative cells sorted from bone marrow. Receptors were obtained from a donor older than 35 with multiple myeloma.

In its sample, this clonotype was seen many times. V is TRBV6-1 and J is TRBJ2-6; no clear D. The germline V gene encodes CDR1 MNHNS and CDR2 SASEGT. The CDR3 is 14 residues long. V lost 6 bases, J lost 2 bases, and 8 bases lay in between. The CDR3 bases are TGTGCCAGCAGCCGGGCGCCTGGGGCCAACGTCCTGACTTTC. Protein: CASSRAPGANVLTF.

Concerning this clonotype: A read error may be the cause here, since a much bigger clone is one base away. J is TRBJ2-7 and V is TRBV27; TRBD2 might be the D (5 bases). Per germline, CDR1 MNHEY and CDR2 SMNVEV (reference sequence). This CDR3 comprises 15 residues. CDR3 residues: CASRSEGGRTYGQYF. CDR3 DNA: TGTGCCAGCAGGAGTGAGGGTGGGCGCACCTACGGGCAGTACTTC.

This clonotype showed up many times. The chain combines TRBV29-1 with TRBJ1-4; no clear D gene. Germline V lookup: CDR1 SQVTM, CDR2 ANQGSEA. The CDR3 runs 12 residues. Trimming removed 4 bases at V and 8 bases at J, with 11 bases between. In DNA form, the CDR3 reads TGCAGCGTTGTCGGGGTGGAAGAAAAACTGTTTTTT. It encodes CSVVGVEEKLFF.

This clonotype showed up many times. The chain joins TRBV11-2 to TRBJ2-5, with D possibly TRBD1 on 5 matching bases. This CDR3 contains 15 residues. Germline V gene data show CDR1 as SGHAT and CDR2 as FQNNGV. Deletions cut 1 base from V and 4 bases from J, with 13 bases between. The CDR3, as DNA: TGTGCCAGCAGCTTAGCGGCAGGGCGAGGAGAGACCCAGTACTTC. This gives the protein CASSLAAGRGETQYF. Together with reference TRBV11-2 and TRBJ2-5, the CDR3 gives the full variable domain: EAGVAQSPRYKIIEKRQSVAFWCNPISGHATLYWYQQILGQGPKLLIQFQNNGVVDDSQLPKDRFSAERLKGVDSTLKIQPAKLEDSAVYLCASSLAAGRGETQYFGPGTRLLVL.

In its sample, this clonotype was seen many times. The V and J genes are TRBV28 and TRBJ2-7; tentatively, D is TRBD1 (6 bases). The germline V and J ends were trimmed by 6 bases and 4 bases, with 10 bases remaining between them. Germline V lookup: CDR1 MDHEN, CDR2 SYDVKM. The CDR3 spans 12 residues. DNA for the CDR3: TGTGCCAGCAGCCAGGACAGTTACGAGCAGTACTTC. Translated: CASSQDSYEQYF. The full variable domain, its missing parts supplied by reference TRBV28 and TRBJ2-7, is DVKVTQSSRYLVKRTGEKVFLECVQDMDHENMFWYRQDPGLGLRLIYFSYDVKMKEKGDIPEGYSVSREKKERFSLILESASTNQTSMYLCASSQDSYEQYFGPGTRLTVT.

The rearrangement uses TRBV29-1 and TRBJ1-2; D is unclear. This CDR3 is built from 13 residues. Trimming took 1 base from V and 4 from J, leaving 10 bases between them. Per germline, CDR1 SQVTM and CDR2 ANQGSEA. Here the CDR3 reads CSVEVSSGYGYTF. In nucleotides, the CDR3 is TGCAGCGTTGAAGTTTCCAGTGGCTATGGCTACACCTTC. The variable domain in full, with the rest retrieved from reference TRBV29-1 and TRBJ1-2, is SAVISQKPSRDICQRGTSLTIQCQVDSQVTMMFWYRQQPGQSLTLIATANQGSEATYESGFVIDKFPISRPNLTFSTLTVSNMSPEDSSIYLCSVEVSSGYGYTFGSGTRLTVV.

As regards this clonotype: The germline gene is not matched at one end of the junction; a read error may be the cause. This rearrangement joins TRBV5-1 to TRBJ2-7; 11 bases agree with TRBD2. This CDR3 is built from 15 residues. Germline V CDR1 and CDR2: SGHRS, YFSETQ. The CDR3 bases are TGCGCCAGCAGCCCTACTAGCGGGAGCTTCGACGAGCGGTACTTC. As protein: CASSPTSGSFDERYF.

This clonotype was seen at least ten times. V usage is TRBV29-1 and J usage is TRBJ2-1, with TRBD2 matching over 13 bases. Looked up from germline, CDR1 is SQVTM and CDR2 is ANQGSEA. The CDR3 contains 14 residues. The V segment lost 6 bases and the J segment 6 bases; nucleotides outside the gene matches: 5. CDR3 region: CSVETSGRGNEQFF. Here the CDR3 DNA reads TGCAGCGTAGAAACTAGCGGGAGGGGCAATGAGCAGTTCTTC.